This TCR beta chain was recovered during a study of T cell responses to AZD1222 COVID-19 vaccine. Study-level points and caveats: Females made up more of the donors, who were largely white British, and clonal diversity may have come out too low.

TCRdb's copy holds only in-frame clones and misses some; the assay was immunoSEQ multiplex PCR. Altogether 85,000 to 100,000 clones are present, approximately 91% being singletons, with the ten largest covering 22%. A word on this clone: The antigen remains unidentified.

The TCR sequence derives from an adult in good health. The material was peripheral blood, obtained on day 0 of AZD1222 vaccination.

The CDR3 loop reads CASSVRGTSTTEAFF. The CDR3 bases are TGTGCCAGTAGTGTCAGGGGGACGTCCACCACTGAAGCTTTCTTT. The chain is built from TRBV19 and TRBJ1-1; the match to TRBD1 covers 7 bases. Trimming removed 5 bases from V and 4 bases from J; junction bases left unmatched: 10. Germline V gene data show CDR1 as LNHDA and CDR2 as SQIVND (reference sequence). CDR3 length: 15 residues.